These 7 T cell receptor beta chains originate from one sample sequenced in a study of T cells in Graves' hyperthyroidism and ophthalmopathy. TCR beta CDR3 regions were amplified from RNA transcripts. A first-round RT-PCR of the TCR CDR3 used the HTBI primer set. TCRdb processed the multiplex PCR reads anew with MiXCR; each CDR3 protein has one entry. The data show 490,000 or so distinct CDR3 sequences, with less than 20% seen just once and about 45% held by the top ten. What was sequenced was blood. The receptors were gathered from a middle-aged man with Graves' ophthalmopathy.

The rearrangement links TRBV14 to TRBJ1-2; D is uncertain. This CDR3 is 13 amino acids long. The germline V gene has CDR1 SGHDN and CDR2 FVKESK. Trimming cost V 5 bases and J 6 bases, with 13 bases left between them. CDR3 residues: CASSWTVYDGYTF. In DNA form, the CDR3 reads TGTGCCAGCAGCTGGACCGTCTATGATGGCTACACCTTC.

This clonotype has a handful of counts. The V call is TRBV19, the J call TRBJ2-3; 7 bases are a match to TRBD2. Germline lookup yields CDR1 LNHDA and CDR2 SQIVND (reference sequence). V gave up 0 bases and J gave up 0 bases; unmatched junction bases: 6. CDR3 length: 17 residues. The CDR3 nucleotides are TGTGCCAGTAGTATAGATTTCGGCGGGGGAAGCACAGATACGCAGTATTTT. Protein sequence: CASSIDFGGGSTDTQYF. The full variable domain, with the rest looked up from reference TRBV19 and TRBJ2-3, is DGGITQSPKYLFRKEGQNVTLSCEQNLNHDAMYWYRQDPGQGLRLIYYSQIVNDFQKGDIAEGYSVSREKKESFPLTVTSAQKNPTAFYLCASSIDFGGGSTDTQYFGPGTRLTVL.

V gene TRBV24-1 combines with J gene TRBJ2-6; 8 nucleotides agree with TRBD2. V shed 0 bases and J 2 bases; nucleotides not matched to a gene: 8. The CDR3 has 19 residues. Germline V lookup: CDR1 KGHDR, CDR2 SFDVKD. The CDR3 region is CATSDLDRGGIAGANVLTF. In DNA, the CDR3 is TGTGCCACCAGTGATTTGGATCGGGGGGGGATCGCTGGGGCCAACGTCCTGACTTTC.

The table lists this clonotype with a few counts. V is TRBV12-3 or TRBV12-4 and J is TRBJ2-6, with unresolved D. The CDR3 has 18 amino acids. Trimming took 6 bases from V and 3 from J, leaving 21 bases between them. The chain's CDR3 is CASRITGFFSDGANVLTF. CDR3 DNA: TGTGCCAGCAGAATTACCGGGTTCTTCTCAGATGGGGCCAACGTCCTGACTTTC.

V gene TRBV14 combines with J gene TRBJ1-6; D not certain. Germline CDR1 is SGHDN and CDR2 is FVKESK. V was pared by 1 base and J by 5 bases, with 12 bases between. The CDR3 loop spans 16 amino acids. The CDR3, as DNA: TGTGCCAGCAGCCAAGGAGTAGGGTGGAATAATTCACCCCTCCACTTT. Its translation is CASSQGVGWNNSPLHF.

There are a few counts of this clonotype. The chain recombines TRBV6-2 or TRBV6-3 with TRBJ2-7; TRBD1 matches at 11 bases. Per the germline V gene, CDR1 is MNHEY and CDR2 is SVGEGT. The CDR3 is 15 residues long. V dropped 5 bases and J dropped 6; count of bases not matched to a gene: 9. In DNA, the CDR3 is TGTGCCAGCAGTCCTGGGACAGGGGGGCGAGGCGAGCAGTACTTC. Translation gives CASSPGTGGRGEQYF.

This clonotype has a count of ten or more. Just one base apart from a much larger clone, this may be a read error. V is TRBV11-2 and J is TRBJ2-7; weak D call: TRBD1 (6 bases). The CDR3 sequence is 14 residues long. Germline values: CDR1 SGHAT, CDR2 FQNNGV. Trimming removed 1 base at V and 3 bases at J, with 10 bases between. CDR3 in DNA: TGTGCCAGCAGCTTAGGGATAGGGGGCTACGAGCAGTACTTC. Translated, it gives CASSLGIGGYEQYF.